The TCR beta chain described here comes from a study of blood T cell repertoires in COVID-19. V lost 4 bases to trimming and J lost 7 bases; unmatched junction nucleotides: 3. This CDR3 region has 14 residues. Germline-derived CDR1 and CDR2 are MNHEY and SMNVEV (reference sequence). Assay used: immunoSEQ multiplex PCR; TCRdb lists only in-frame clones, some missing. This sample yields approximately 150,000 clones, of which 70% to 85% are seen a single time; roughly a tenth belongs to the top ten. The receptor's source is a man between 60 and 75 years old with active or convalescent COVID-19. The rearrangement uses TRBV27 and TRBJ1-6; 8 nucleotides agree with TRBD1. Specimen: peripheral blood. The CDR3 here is CASSWDRTNSPLHF. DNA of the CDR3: TGTGCCAGCAGTTGGGACAGGACAAATTCACCCCTCCACTTT.